This TCR beta chain was sequenced during a study of a mutant IDH1 vaccine in newly diagnosed glioma. As for the study in general: Vaccinations were initiated 4-6 weeks following radiotherapy alone, or were given together with temozolomide cycles. Those enrolled had earlier been treated with radiotherapy, temozolomide, or both, mostly both.

Sequencing used immunoSEQ multiplex PCR; TCRdb keeps in-frame clones, though not all of them. The sample holds 50,000 to 65,000 clones; roughly four fifths are singletons and the top ten take more than 3%. J was trimmed by 5 bases and V by 7 bases; bases with no gene match: 10. The CDR3 is 15 amino acids. CDR1 is SGHTA and CDR2 is FQGNSA in the germline V gene. A note on this clone: Its antigen is undetermined.

Time point of the sample: week 47, end of study. Doses comprised 300 ug of mutant IDH1 20-mer peptide each, plus topical imiquimod. The astrocytomas were IDH1-mutant, ATRX-negative, and WHO grade 3 or 4. The sequence was obtained from a woman between 50 and 59 years old with glioma. Sequencing used PBMCs, obtained from a glioma patient whose treatment included an IDH1 peptide vaccine. The chain has TRBV7-2 and TRBJ2-3, with 9 bases lining up with TRBD1. The CDR3 here is CASTRGTGPQDTQYF. CDR3 DNA: TGTGCCAGCACCCGGGGGACAGGGCCACAAGATACGCAGTATTTT.